The 14 T cell receptor beta chains reported below all come from one sample, sequenced in a study of T cell repertoires in cytomegalovirus infection. A single record per CDR3 protein comes from TCRdb applying MiXCR to the reads. Among 45,000 to 50,000 distinct CDR3 sequences listed, about 19% were seen once. Which antigens these TCRs recognize remains unknown. Specimen: CD8+ T cells from cultured PBMCs, collected from culture after CMV antigen stimulation. The receptors originated from a human donor in good health (CMV status not recorded). Some clones in this sample may be carry-over from other donors' samples.

This rearrangement joins TRBV3-1 to TRBJ1-6; a possible D gene is TRBD1 (5 bases). The CDR3 length is 16 residues. Germline lookup yields CDR1 LGHDT and CDR2 YNNKEL (reference sequence). The ends were cut back, 3 bases at V and 6 bases at J, with 15 bases in the middle. The CDR3 region is CASSQETVSSNSPLHF. The CDR3 region has the DNA TGTGCCAGCAGCCAGGAGACAGTGAGCTCTAATTCACCCCTCCACTTT. The full variable domain, rest sourced from reference TRBV3-1 and TRBJ1-6, is DTAVSQTPKYLVTQMGNDKSIKCEQNLGHDTMYWYKQDSKKFLKIMFSYNNKELIINETVPNRFSPKSPDKAHLNLHINSLELGDSAVYFCASSQETVSSNSPLHFGNGTRLTVT.

This clonotype appeared a few times. The chain carries TRBV14 and TRBJ2-1, with D perhaps matching TRBD2 (5 bases). Trimming removed 1 base at V and 6 bases at J, with 7 bases between. The CDR3 contains 13 residues. Germline V gene sequence: CDR1 SGHDN, CDR2 FVKESK. The CDR3 reads CASSQVLGNEQFF. Written as DNA, the CDR3 is TGTGCCAGCAGCCAAGTACTAGGCAATGAGCAGTTCTTC.

The rearrangement uses TRBV11-3 and TRBJ2-3, with 10 bases matching TRBD2. This CDR3 spans 16 amino acids. Per germline, CDR1 SGHNT and CDR2 YENEEA. Unmatched junction bases numbered 18, after V lost 5 bases and J lost 13 bases. DNA for the CDR3: TGTGCCAGCAGCCCTACACCTAGCGGGGGCGTTGGATATGAGTATTTT. Its protein is CASSPTPSGGVGYEYF.

This chain connects TRBV6-2 or TRBV6-3 to TRBJ2-1, with D possibly TRBD2 on 5 matching bases. Per the germline V gene, CDR1 is MNHEY and CDR2 is SVGEGT. Trimming took 5 bases from V and 7 from J, leaving 18 bases between them. There are 15 residues in the CDR3. The DNA of the CDR3 is TGTGCCAGCAGTCTAGCCGGTATACAGTTGAATGAGCAGTTCTTC. This translates into CASSLAGIQLNEQFF.

The rearrangement uses TRBV6-1 and TRBJ1-5; 9 bases fit TRBD1. This CDR3 comprises 18 residues. In germline, CDR1 is MNHNS, CDR2 SASEGT. The V segment lost 5 bases and the J segment 4 bases; nucleotides outside the gene matches: 15. The DNA of the CDR3 is TGTGCCAGCAGTTTCCCCACCGGGACAGGGTATAGAAATCAGCCCCAGCATTTT. It specifies CASSFPTGTGYRNQPQHF.

At least ten counts were recorded for this clonotype. The rearrangement links TRBV7-2 to TRBJ1-3; D possibly corresponds to TRBD1 (5 bases). The CDR3 covers 14 residues. Trimming took off 5 bases at V and 3 bases at J, with 11 bases between the two ends. The V gene's germline CDR1 is SGHTA and CDR2 FQGNSA. The CDR3 here is CASSPGGVGNTIYF. The CDR3 bases are TGTGCCAGCAGCCCGGGAGGGGTTGGAAACACCATATATTTT. The full variable domain, with the rest looked up from reference TRBV7-2 and TRBJ1-3, is GAGVSQSPSNKVTEKGKDVELRCDPISGHTALYWYRQSLGQGLEFLIYFQGNSAPDKSGLPSDRFSAERTGGSVSTLTIQRTQQEDSAVYLCASSPGGVGNTIYFGEGSWLTVV.

The chain employs TRBV7-9 and TRBJ2-7, with D unresolved. Trimming took 7 bases from V and 0 from J, leaving 10 bases between them. The CDR3 consists of 13 residues. Germline V gives CDR1 SEHNR, CDR2 FQNEAQ (reference sequence). The chain's CDR3 is CASTPPSSYEQYF. Written as DNA, the CDR3 is TGTGCCAGCACCCCCCCGTCCTCCTACGAGCAGTACTTC. The full variable domain, in which reference TRBV7-9 and TRBJ2-7 provide the parts outside the CDR3, is DTGVSQNPRHKITKRGQNVTFRCDPISEHNRLYWYRQTLGQGPEFLTYFQNEAQLEKSRLLSDRFSAERPKGSFSTLEIQRTEQGDSAMYLCASTPPSSYEQYFGPGTRLTVT.

There are a few counts of this clonotype. The chain is built from TRBV2 and TRBJ1-5, with a tentative D call TRBD1 (5 bases). V dropped 1 base and J dropped 0 bases, with 13 bases sitting between them. The CDR3 is 17 amino acids. Per germline, CDR1 SNHLY and CDR2 FYNNEI. The CDR3 DNA reads as TGTGCCAGCAGTGAAGGGGTGGGGACGGATAGCAATCAGCCCCAGCATTTT. Its protein product is CASSEGVGTDSNQPQHF. The variable domain in full, completed from reference TRBV2 and TRBJ1-5, reads EPEVTQTPSHQVTQMGQEVILRCVPISNHLYFYWYRQILGQKVEFLVSFYNNEISEKSEIFDDQFSVERPDGSNFTLKIRSTKLEDSAMYFCASSEGVGTDSNQPQHFGDGTRLSIL.

The chain couples TRBV27 to TRBJ1-2, with TRBD1 matching 7 bases. CDR3 length equals 15 residues. Per the germline V gene, CDR1 is MNHEY and CDR2 is SMNVEV (reference sequence). The V and J ends lost 4 bases and 8 bases, in that order; junction bases with no gene match: 13. CDR3: CASSWKKGGGDGYTF. CDR3 bases: TGTGCCAGCAGTTGGAAGAAAGGAGGGGGCGACGGCTACACCTTC.

In this sample, this clonotype turned up many times. The CDR3: CASSLELATDTQYF. The CDR3 coding sequence is TGTGCCAGCAGCTTAGAGCTAGCGACAGATACGCAGTATTTT. The chain combines TRBV7-9 with TRBJ2-3, with a tentative D call TRBD2 (6 bases). CDR3 length: 14 amino acids. Germline V gene data show CDR1 as SEHNR and CDR2 as FQNEAQ (reference sequence). Between the trimmed V and J ends, which lost 1 base and 3 bases, there was a span of 8 bases.

This clonotype was seen many times. The rearrangement links TRBV7-9 to TRBJ1-1; 7 nucleotides line up with TRBD1. Unmatched junction bases numbered 4, after V lost 3 bases and J lost 3 bases. The germline V gene encodes CDR1 SEHNR and CDR2 FQNEAQ (reference sequence). The CDR3 totals 14 residues. In nucleotides, the CDR3 is TGTGCCAGCAGCTTCACCGGGACAGACACTGAAGCTTTCTTT. The encoded protein is CASSFTGTDTEAFF.

The chain uses TRBV19 and TRBJ1-6, with TRBD1 matching over 10 bases. The CDR3 is 16 residues long. Unmatched junction bases numbered 9, after V lost 6 bases and J lost 7 bases. CDR1 is LNHDA, CDR2 SQIVND, per germline (reference sequence). Here the CDR3 DNA reads TGTGCCAGTAGGACCTCCGGGACAGGGGAAAATTCACCCCTCCACTTT. It is translated as CASRTSGTGENSPLHF.

The sample holds a few counts of this clonotype. The chain is built from TRBV27 and TRBJ2-5, with 10 positions matching TRBD1. Germline V gene sequence: CDR1 MNHEY, CDR2 SMNVEV (reference sequence). This CDR3 spans 15 amino acids. With V trimmed by 0 bases and J by 5 bases, 3 bases remained unmatched. DNA of the CDR3: TGTGCCAGCAGTTTATCCCCGACAGGGGGCGAGACCCAGTACTTC. It encodes CASSLSPTGGETQYF.

This clonotype was seen repeatedly, ten times or more. The chain couples TRBV7-9 to TRBJ1-3; D is unclear. This CDR3 is 14 amino acids long. Trimming took 5 bases from V and 0 from J, leaving 8 bases between them. Germline CDR1 reads SEHNR; CDR2 reads FQNEAQ (reference sequence). As DNA, the CDR3 is TGTGCCAGCAGCGGACGGCGCTCTGGAAACACCATATATTTT. Its translation: CASSGRRSGNTIYF. Based on the CDR3 plus reference TRBV7-9 and TRBJ1-3, the full variable domain is DTGVSQNPRHKITKRGQNVTFRCDPISEHNRLYWYRQTLGQGPEFLTYFQNEAQLEKSRLLSDRFSAERPKGSFSTLEIQRTEQGDSAMYLCASSGRRSGNTIYFGEGSWLTVV.